The rows below give T cell receptor beta chains drawn from one sample of a study of T cell repertoires in cytomegalovirus infection. TCRdb reprocessed the reads with MiXCR, giving one entry per CDR3 protein. The table lists about 360,000 distinct CDR3 sequences, about 34% of them singletons. Their specific antigens are unknown. The sequenced sample was cultured PBMCs, obtained from culture after CMV antigen stimulation. The receptors originated from a human donor in good health (CMV status not recorded). Some clones in this sample may be carry-over from other donors' samples. Both conserved end residues are part of each CDR3. D genes are given only for firm matches. Clone sizes are given selectively: once, few, many, or a class where the clone is expanded.

j_call v_call d_call clone_size cdr3_nt cdr3_aa
TRBJ2-7 TRBV6-2/TRBV6-3 - few TGTGCCAGCAGTAACACCGGGACAAGCTACGAGCAGTACTTC CASSNTGTSYEQYF
TRBJ1-4 TRBV4-3 - - TGCGCCAGCAGCCATAGCCTTTCCAATGAAAAACTGTTTTTT CASSHSLSNEKLFF
TRBJ2-3 TRBV7-2 - - TGTGCCAGCAGCTTTTACAGGGTCGGGGATACGCAGTATTTT CASSFYRVGDTQYF
TRBJ1-3 TRBV7-2 TRBD1 few TGTGCCAGCAGCCAAGACAGGGTAGTTGGAAACACCATATATTTT CASSQDRVVGNTIYF
TRBJ1-6 TRBV28 - many TGTGCCAGCAGTACAGGGAATTCACCCCTCCACTTT CASSTGNSPLHF
TRBJ2-2 TRBV20-1 - - TGCAGTGCTAGAGGAGACTACCAGTTCGCCGGGGAGCTGTTTTTT CSARGDYQFAGELFF
TRBJ2-1 TRBV6-4 - - TGTGCCAGCAGTGACTCGAGTGCGGACTACAATGAGCAGTTCTTC CASSDSSADYNEQFF
TRBJ2-7 TRBV7-9 - - TGTGCCAGCAGCTCGATCACCTACGAGCAGTACTTC CASSSITYEQYF
TRBJ2-1 TRBV29-1 TRBD2 - TGCAGCGTTTCTCAGATTAGCGGGAGAACCTACAATGAGCAGTTCTTC CSVSQISGRTYNEQFF
TRBJ2-5 TRBV5-4 TRBD2 few TGTGCCAGCAGCTTGAACGGGGGGAGGGAGACCCAGTACTTC CASSLNGGRETQYF